This T cell receptor (beta chain) was observed in a study of control samples from healthy donors and cancer patients. Sequencing was performed with immunoSEQ multiplex PCR; in TCRdb, only in-frame clones are kept and a portion is missing. This sample has roughly 220,000 clones, with over 90% found just once. The germline CDR1 and CDR2 sequences are MDHEN and SYDVKM. V was cut by 6 bases and J by 8 bases, with 20 bases left in between. This CDR3 is 15 amino acids long. This receptor was taken from a man between 45 and 60 years old in good health. Sequencing input: blood. V usage is TRBV28 and J usage is TRBJ2-1; D might be TRBD1 (6 bases). Here the CDR3 DNA reads TGTGCCAGCAGGGGGGCAGGGAGCCCTACCCATGAGCAGTTCTTC. Encoded protein: CASRGAGSPTHEQFF. Full variable domain (outside the CDR3, taken from reference TRBV28 and TRBJ2-1): DVKVTQSSRYLVKRTGEKVFLECVQDMDHENMFWYRQDPGLGLRLIYFSYDVKMKEKGDIPEGYSVSREKKERFSLILESASTNQTSMYLCASRGAGSPTHEQFFGPGTRLTVL.